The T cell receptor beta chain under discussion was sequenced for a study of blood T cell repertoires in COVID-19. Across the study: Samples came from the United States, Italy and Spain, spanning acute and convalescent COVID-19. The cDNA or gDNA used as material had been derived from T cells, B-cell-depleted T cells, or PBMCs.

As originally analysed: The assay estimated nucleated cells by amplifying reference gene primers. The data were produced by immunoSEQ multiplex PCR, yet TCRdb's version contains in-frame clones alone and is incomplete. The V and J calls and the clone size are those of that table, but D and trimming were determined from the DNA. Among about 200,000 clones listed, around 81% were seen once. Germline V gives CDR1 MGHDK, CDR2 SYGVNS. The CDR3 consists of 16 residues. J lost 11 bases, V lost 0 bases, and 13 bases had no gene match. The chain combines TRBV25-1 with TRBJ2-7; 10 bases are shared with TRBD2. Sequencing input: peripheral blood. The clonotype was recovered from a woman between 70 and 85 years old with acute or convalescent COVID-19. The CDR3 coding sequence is TGTGCCAGCAGTGAATATATGGGGGCTAGCGGGAGTAGGGAGTACTTC. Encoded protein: CASSEYMGASGSREYF.